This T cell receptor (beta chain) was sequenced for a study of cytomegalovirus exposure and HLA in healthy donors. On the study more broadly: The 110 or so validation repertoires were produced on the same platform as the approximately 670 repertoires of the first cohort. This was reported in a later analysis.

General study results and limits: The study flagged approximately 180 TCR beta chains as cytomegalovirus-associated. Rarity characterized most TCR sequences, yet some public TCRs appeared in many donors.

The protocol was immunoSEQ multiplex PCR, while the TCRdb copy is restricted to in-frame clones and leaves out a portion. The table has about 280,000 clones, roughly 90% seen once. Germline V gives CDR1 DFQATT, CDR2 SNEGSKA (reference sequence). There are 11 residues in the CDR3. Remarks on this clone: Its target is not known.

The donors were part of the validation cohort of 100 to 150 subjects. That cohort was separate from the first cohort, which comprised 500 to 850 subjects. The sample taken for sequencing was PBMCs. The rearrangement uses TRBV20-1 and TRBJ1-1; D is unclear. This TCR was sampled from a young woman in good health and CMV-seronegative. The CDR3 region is CKTDGDTEAFF. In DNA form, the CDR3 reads TGCAAGACGGACGGGGACACTGAAGCTTTCTTT.